Following are 9 T cell receptor beta chains from one sample sequenced in a study of cytomegalovirus exposure and HLA in healthy donors. Primers: 60 Vbeta forward and 13 Jbeta reverse. Repertoires were generated with immunoSEQ multiplex PCR, while TCRdb's copy carries only in-frame clones and drops some. The data show around 150,000 clones, with 80% seen just once and 9.7% held by the top ten. The sample was PBMCs. The receptor source for this set is a man younger than 30 in good health and CMV-seropositive.

This clone showed up just once. Written as DNA, the CDR3 is TGTGCCAGTAGTGACCGGGGGGGCACTGAAGCTTTCTTT. Its translation is CASSDRGGTEAFF. The chain combines TRBV19 with TRBJ1-1; maybe TRBD1 (5 bases). The CDR3 contains 13 residues. The V and J ends lost 5 bases and 4 bases respectively, with 11 bases between them. Germline CDR1 reads LNHDA; CDR2 reads SQIVND (reference sequence).

The chain links TRBV9 to TRBJ1-1; unclear D gene. V lost 0 bases to trimming and J lost 0 bases, with 9 bases between them. The CDR3 consists of 15 residues. Germline loops: CDR1 SGDLS, CDR2 YYNGEE. The DNA of the CDR3 is TGTGCCAGCAGCGTAGAACCAGGTCTGAACACTGAAGCTTTCTTT. It encodes CASSVEPGLNTEAFF.

The V call is TRBV10-1, the J call TRBJ2-7; the D gene is possibly TRBD2 (6 bases). The CDR3 totals 13 residues. Germline-derived CDR1 and CDR2 are WNHNN and SYGVQD (reference sequence). V gave up 4 bases and J gave up 3 bases, with 10 bases separating them. CDR3 sequence (DNA): TGCGCCAGCAGTGGGACGGGAGACTACGAGCAGTACTTC. Translated: CASSGTGDYEQYF.

This clone was observed once. V gene TRBV2 combines with J gene TRBJ2-3; D is possibly TRBD2 (6 bases). CDR3 length: 14 residues. In germline, CDR1 is SNHLY, CDR2 FYNNEI. The germline V and J ends were trimmed by 4 bases and 2 bases, with 10 bases remaining between them. CDR3 coding DNA: TGTGCCAGCAGTGGAGCGGGCCCCACAGATACGCAGTATTTT. It yields the protein CASSGAGPTDTQYF.

The chain joins TRBV27 to TRBJ2-1, with TRBD2 matching over 13 bases. CDR3 length: 14 amino acids. The germline gives CDR1 MNHEY, CDR2 SMNVEV (reference sequence). Losses at the gene ends were 6 bases for V and 10 bases for J; bases not matched to a gene: 6. The CDR3 loop reads CASRWGGLAGEQFF. The CDR3 nucleotides are TGTGCCAGCAGGTGGGGGGGACTAGCGGGAGAGCAGTTCTTC.

V and J are TRBV10-3 and TRBJ2-7; D unresolved. V lost 2 bases to trimming and J lost 5 bases, with 10 bases between them. Germline V CDR1 and CDR2: ENHRY, SYGVKD. This CDR3 spans 13 amino acids. The CDR3 region is CAISEAGLDEQYF. CDR3 sequence (DNA): TGTGCCATCAGTGAGGCAGGTTTGGACGAGCAGTACTTC.

This clone occurred a few times. The chain links TRBV5-4 to TRBJ2-3, with 7 bases lining up with TRBD1. V was pared by 1 base and J by 4 bases, with 12 bases of the junction left unmatched. Germline V gene data show CDR1 as SGHNT and CDR2 as YYREEE (reference sequence). The CDR3 has 17 amino acids. The CDR3 spells CASSLTPRSQGADTQYF. Here the CDR3 DNA reads TGTGCCAGCAGCTTGACTCCGCGGTCGCAGGGGGCAGATACGCAGTATTTT. Full variable domain (outside the CDR3, taken from reference TRBV5-4 and TRBJ2-3): ETGVTQSPTHLIKTRGQQVTLRCSSQSGHNTVSWYQQALGQGPQFIFQYYREEENGRGNFPPRFSGLQFPNYSSELNVNALELDDSALYLCASSLTPRSQGADTQYFGPGTRLTVL.

This clone was detected only a few times. The chain employs TRBV5-5 and TRBJ2-7; D call uncertain. The CDR3 contains 12 residues. Deletions cut 1 base from V and 6 bases from J, with 8 bases between. Germline assignment: CDR1 SGHKS and CDR2 YYEKEE (reference sequence). The CDR3 DNA reads as TGTGCCAGCAGCTTGACGACGGGCGAGCAGTACTTC. The encoded protein is CASSLTTGEQYF.

V usage is TRBV6-6 and J usage is TRBJ2-3; TRBD2 matches at 12 bases. Germline lookup yields CDR1 MNHNY and CDR2 SVGAGI (reference sequence). The CDR3 consists of 16 residues. After removal of 5 bases from V and 0 bases from J, the junction contained 3 bases not matched to a gene. In nucleotides, the CDR3 is TGTGCCAGCAGTCAGGGGACTAGCGGGAGCACAGATACGCAGTATTTT. It translates to CASSQGTSGSTDTQYF.